This T cell receptor beta chain stems from a study of cytomegalovirus exposure and HLA in healthy donors. Notes on this clone: Its target is unknown.

General study results and limits: The productive fraction for most TCR beta V segments was about 90% or about 30% in an earlier analysis. In a later analysis, several top co-occurrence clusters appeared linked to parvovirus B19, influenza, CMV and Epstein-Barr virus.

The PCR employed 60 Vbeta primers together with 13 Jbeta primers. The repertoire was sequenced with immunoSEQ multiplex PCR; TCRdb's copy has only in-frame clones and lacks some. Altogether 150,000 to 200,000 clones are present, roughly four fifths being singletons, with the ten largest covering about 10%. There are 15 residues in the CDR3. V was pared by 6 bases and J by 2 bases, with 13 bases between. Germline V gene lookup returns CDR1 LNHDA and CDR2 SQIVND (reference sequence). V gene TRBV19 combines with J gene TRBJ2-2; D possibly corresponds to TRBD2 (7 bases). This receptor was obtained from a man aged 45-65 years in good health and CMV-seropositive. The sequencing sample was made of PBMCs. The CDR3 coding sequence is TGTGCCAGTAGAAAGGGGGAGGGCAACACCGGGGAGCTGTTTTTT. Translating gives CASRKGEGNTGELFF.